This entry lists 19 T cell receptor beta chains sequenced from one sample in a study of T cell responses to AZD1222 COVID-19 vaccine. The assay was immunoSEQ multiplex PCR, and TCRdb's table has in-frame clones only and misses some. The sample carries 120,000 to 150,000 clones, approximately 90% recorded once. Specimen: peripheral blood, collected 28 days after the second AZD1222 dose. These receptors were taken from an adult who received the AZD1222 COVID-19 vaccine.

The chain is built from TRBV9 and TRBJ2-3, with D perhaps assigned TRBD1 or TRBD2 (5 bases each). CDR3 size: 15 residues. The V and J ends lost 3 bases and 5 bases respectively, with 16 bases between them. Per germline, CDR1 SGDLS and CDR2 YYNGEE. CDR3 sequence reads: CASSDTSRGVDTQYF. The CDR3 nucleotides read TGTGCCAGCAGCGATACCAGTCGGGGCGTAGATACGCAGTATTTT.

The chain links TRBV4-3 to TRBJ2-1, with D hard to call. CDR3 size: 14 residues. Trimming stripped 3 bases from V and 8 bases from J, with 14 bases between. The germline V gene encodes CDR1 LGHNA and CDR2 YSLEER. CDR3 sequence: CASSHWFQPHEQFF. CDR3 nucleotides: TGCGCCAGCAGCCACTGGTTCCAGCCCCATGAGCAGTTCTTC.

J is TRBJ1-2 and V is TRBV27; a weak D match, TRBD1 (5 bases). The germline CDR1 and CDR2 sequences are MNHEY and SMNVEV (reference sequence). V gave up 3 bases and J gave up 4 bases, with 15 bases separating them. The CDR3 spans 15 residues. The CDR3, as DNA: TGTGCCAGCAGTTTGGGGCCGGGGGGTGGCTATGGCTACACCTTC. It specifies CASSLGPGGGYGYTF.

V gene TRBV2 combines with J gene TRBJ2-6; D is possibly TRBD2 (6 bases). Germline V gene sequence: CDR1 SNHLY, CDR2 FYNNEI. This CDR3 has 14 amino acids. V was trimmed by 3 bases and J by 9 bases, leaving 12 bases between them. The CDR3 spells CASSEEKGGNVLTF. The CDR3 DNA sequence: TGTGCCAGCAGTGAGGAGAAGGGAGGCAACGTCCTGACTTTC.

The V call is TRBV7-2, the J call TRBJ2-7; D is tentatively TRBD1 or TRBD2 (5 bases each). Looked up from germline, CDR1 is SGHTA and CDR2 is FQGNSA. Between the trimmed V and J ends, which lost 3 bases and 0 bases, there was a span of 12 bases. The CDR3 totals 15 residues. CDR3: CASSLDPGTSYEQYF. The DNA of the CDR3 is TGTGCCAGCAGCTTGGATCCCGGGACCTCCTACGAGCAGTACTTC.

The rearrangement joins TRBV10-3 to TRBJ1-3, with D possibly being TRBD1 (5 bases). Trimming took off 6 bases at V and 3 bases at J, with 12 bases between the two ends. The germline V gene encodes CDR1 ENHRY and CDR2 SYGVKD. This CDR3 comprises 14 residues. CDR3 protein: CAIRGQGNGNTIYF. The DNA for the CDR3 is TGTGCCATCAGGGGGCAGGGCAATGGAAACACCATATATTTT.

This chain joins TRBV4-3 and TRBJ2-7, with 12 bases lining up with TRBD2. Germline V gives CDR1 LGHNA, CDR2 YSLEER. The CDR3 runs to 15 residues. The trim removed 0 bases at V and 7 bases at J, leaving 4 bases unmatched. This CDR3 is CASSQDLAGGREQYF. The CDR3 DNA reads as TGCGCCAGCAGCCAAGACCTAGCGGGAGGGCGAGAGCAGTACTTC.

This clone was picked up many times. The rearrangement joins TRBV7-8 to TRBJ2-7; 14 nucleotides agree with TRBD2. Germline V gives CDR1 SGHVS, CDR2 FQNEAQ. Unmatched junction bases numbered 3, after V lost 3 bases and J lost 5 bases. This CDR3 spans 15 amino acids. DNA for the CDR3: TGTGCCAGCAGCTTGGGACTAGCGGGAGCTCACGAGCAGTACTTC. Translating it yields CASSLGLAGAHEQYF.

The rearrangement links TRBV7-2 to TRBJ2-1; 7 positions agree with TRBD1. Germline CDR1 reads SGHTA; CDR2 reads FQGNSA. The CDR3 has 13 amino acids. V was clipped by 3 bases and J by 9 bases; unmatched bases: 5. Here the CDR3 reads CASSFGQASEQFF. The CDR3 region has the DNA TGTGCCAGCAGCTTCGGACAGGCGAGTGAGCAGTTCTTC. The entire variable domain, with the rest obtained from reference TRBV7-2 and TRBJ2-1, is as follows: GAGVSQSPSNKVTEKGKDVELRCDPISGHTALYWYRQSLGQGLEFLIYFQGNSAPDKSGLPSDRFSAERTGGSVSTLTIQRTQQEDSAVYLCASSFGQASEQFFGPGTRLTVL.

The V call is TRBV19, the J call TRBJ1-2; D remains ambiguous. The V gene lost 0 bases and the J gene lost 5 bases, with 7 bases spanning the gap. CDR3 length equals 13 residues. Germline loops: CDR1 LNHDA, CDR2 SQIVND (reference sequence). This CDR3 reads CASSIDKAYGYTF. In nucleotides, the CDR3 is TGTGCCAGTAGTATAGATAAGGCTTATGGCTACACCTTC.

This clone appeared once. This rearrangement joins TRBV24-1 to TRBJ2-7, with D maybe TRBD2 (5 bases). Trimming stripped 3 bases from V and 5 bases from J, with 16 bases between. Germline CDR1 KGHDR, CDR2 SFDVKD. The CDR3 length is 15 residues. CDR3 bases: TGTGCCACCAGTGATACCCGGAATGGAGGTGACGAGCAGTACTTC. Its translation is CATSDTRNGGDEQYF.

The table lists this clone with a count of one. The rearrangement joins TRBV19 to TRBJ1-1; no definite D call. The CDR3 runs to 15 residues. Trimming took 5 bases from V and 1 from J, leaving 14 bases between them. Germline lookup yields CDR1 LNHDA and CDR2 SQIVND (reference sequence). CDR3: CASSSPEARNTEAFF. CDR3 coding DNA: TGTGCCAGTAGTTCACCAGAGGCCCGGAACACTGAAGCTTTCTTT.

The table lists this clone with a few counts. The V and J genes are TRBV19 and TRBJ2-1, with 10 bases identical to TRBD1. Germline V gene data show CDR1 as LNHDA and CDR2 as SQIVND (reference sequence). V was pared by 2 bases and J by 6 bases, with 4 bases of the junction left unmatched. CDR3 size: 15 residues. The CDR3 DNA reads as TGTGCCAGTAGTATATCGGGACAGGGGAGCAATGAGCAGTTCTTC. Encoded protein: CASSISGQGSNEQFF.

This chain uses TRBV4-3 with TRBJ2-1, with D unclear. This CDR3 has 14 amino acids. Germline CDR1 and CDR2: LGHNA and YSLEER. V was pared by 1 base and J by 5 bases, with 9 bases between. The CDR3 DNA reads as TGCGCCAGCAGCCAAGCGGCAAAGAACAATGAGCAGTTCTTC. It encodes CASSQAAKNNEQFF.

V and J are TRBV10-1 and TRBJ2-7; D gene ambiguous. The CDR3 runs 13 residues. Per the germline V gene, CDR1 is WNHNN and CDR2 is SYGVQD (reference sequence). V was clipped by 11 bases and J by 2 bases, with 16 bases between them. DNA for the CDR3: TGCGCCCTCCTGGCATGGGAACCCTACGAGCAGTACTTC. Translated: CALLAWEPYEQYF.

CDR3 amino acids: CASSMSSGGNYEQYF. In nucleotides, the CDR3 is TGTGCCAGTAGTATGTCATCTGGGGGCAACTACGAGCAGTACTTC. The chain is built from TRBV19 and TRBJ2-7; TRBD1 is a possible D gene (6 bases). The CDR3 is 15 residues long. Germline V lookup: CDR1 LNHDA, CDR2 SQIVND (reference sequence). V was clipped by 3 bases and J by 3 bases, with 15 bases between them.

The chain links TRBV29-1 to TRBJ1-4, with D possibly TRBD1 on 5 matching bases. Trimming shortened V by 6 bases and J by 0 bases, and 11 bases separated the two germline ends. CDR3 length: 14 residues. Germline lookup yields CDR1 SQVTM and CDR2 ANQGSEA. The CDR3 DNA sequence: TGCAGCGTAAGGGGATCTGCAACTAATGAAAAACTGTTTTTT. It codes for CSVRGSATNEKLFF.

The chain links TRBV19 to TRBJ1-6; TRBD1 is a possible D gene (5 bases). This CDR3 comprises 16 residues. Germline CDR1 is LNHDA and CDR2 is SQIVND (reference sequence). Trimming pared 3 bases from V and 10 bases from J, leaving 19 bases between. CDR3 nucleotide sequence: TGTGCCAGTAGTATTGGAGTGCAGGGTTTCGAATCACCCCTCCACTTT. Translation gives CASSIGVQGFESPLHF.

J is TRBJ2-1 and V is TRBV2; a possible D gene is TRBD2 (6 bases). The germline gives CDR1 SNHLY, CDR2 FYNNEI. V lost 6 bases, J lost 0 bases, and 12 bases lay in between. The CDR3 runs to 15 residues. The CDR3 coding sequence is TGTGCCAGCAGAGTTAGCGGAAGCTCCTACAATGAGCAGTTCTTC. This gives the protein CASRVSGSSYNEQFF.